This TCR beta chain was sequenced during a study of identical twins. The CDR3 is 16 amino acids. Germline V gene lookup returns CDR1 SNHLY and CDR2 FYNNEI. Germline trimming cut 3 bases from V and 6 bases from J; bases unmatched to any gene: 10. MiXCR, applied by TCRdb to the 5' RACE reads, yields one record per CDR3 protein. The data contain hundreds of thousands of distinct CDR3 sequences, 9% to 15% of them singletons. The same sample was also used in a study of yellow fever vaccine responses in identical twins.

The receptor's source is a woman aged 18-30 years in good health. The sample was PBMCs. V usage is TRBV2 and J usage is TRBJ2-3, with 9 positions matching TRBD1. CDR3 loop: CASSDYWTGAADTQYF. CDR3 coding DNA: TGTGCCAGCAGTGATTATTGGACAGGGGCGGCGGATACGCAGTATTTT.